This T cell receptor (beta chain) was identified in a study of CD8 T cells in ankylosing spondylitis. Study results and limitations: Significant enrichment of disease-linked clones was reportedly seen in matched ankylosing spondylitis synovial fluid. Some motif variants were previously reported in reactive arthritis synovial fluid and blood. Among TCR beta sequences, a motif of fewer than 10 highly homologous variants appeared characteristic of ankylosing spondylitis blood.

In the case of this clonotype: Its antigen remains unknown.

MiXCR, applied by TCRdb to the 5' RACE reads, yields one record per CDR3 protein. Of more than 650,000 distinct CDR3 sequences in the sample, approximately 12% were seen once. This receptor was obtained from a male donor with ankylosing spondylitis. Sequenced sample: blood, either unsorted or a sorted T cell fraction (not recorded which).

CDR3 coding DNA: TGTGCCAGCGCAAAGGTCGAGGGCACAGATACGCAGTATTTT. It encodes CASAKVEGTDTQYF. The chain links TRBV11-1 to TRBJ2-3, with D uncertain. Per germline, CDR1 SGHAT and CDR2 FQDESV (reference sequence). This CDR3 has 14 residues. V lost 8 bases to trimming and J lost 1 base, with 13 bases between them.